This T cell receptor beta chain was sequenced during a study of T cells in Graves' hyperthyroidism and ophthalmopathy (dated by TCRdb to the late 2010s). Regarding the complete study: Peripheral blood samples were taken at the time of initial diagnosis, prior to any treatment. To identify distinguishing TCR V-J signatures, a discovery cohort of 90 to 100 patients was used, comprising 40 to 45 with Graves' ophthalmopathy and around 60 with stable Graves' hyperthyroidism. Prospective prediction of ophthalmopathy was tested in an independent validation cohort of some 20 hyperthyroidism patients and 17 patients who later progressed to ophthalmopathy. The 100 discovery patients were randomly split 7:3 into training and test sets. In about six Graves' hyperthyroidism patients, the study also compared T-cell repertoires from thyroid tissue with T-cell repertoires from blood. After sampling, hyperthyroidism patients received methimazole starting at 30 mg daily, and ophthalmopathy patients received high-dose intravenous methylprednisolone. The paper reports TCR Vbeta CDR3 sequencing of approximately 140 peripheral blood samples: some 44 ophthalmopathy, approximately 74 hyperthyroidism and about 17 progressor patients. Overall study outcomes, separate from this receptor: During validation, the model predicted progression to ophthalmopathy a median of roughly six months ahead of onset, with approximately 70% sensitivity and 72.22% specificity. Most expanded thyroid clonotypes (frequency above 0.001) were also detected in blood, a finding suggesting that blood repertoires may reflect thyroid immune responses. Sample size was not statistically predetermined, and blinding of investigators to group allocation was not performed. A 13 V-J signature model separated ophthalmopathy from stable hyperthyroidism, with roughly 88% sensitivity and 81% to 82% specificity in cross-validation and 80%/75% in testing.

This clonotype has only a few counts. It lacks a known antigen. The junction differs from germline at one of its ends, possibly a read error. The CDR3 holds 14 amino acids from the cysteine to the phenylalanine. The kept DNA is CDR3 alone, 42 bases in frame from the first base. The germline V gene yields SGHRS for CDR1 and YFSETQ for CDR2. Amplification of TCR beta CDR3 regions was carried out from RNA transcripts. For the first round of RT-PCR on the TCR CDR3, the HTBI primer set was used together with the Qiagen OneStep RT-PCR kit. Libraries were constructed in a second round of multiplex PCR, after which size selection and purification were performed. Paired-end sequencing of the libraries was performed with 100 bp reads on an Illumina HiSeq2000. In the source study's methods: SOAPnuke was used to process the raw data, with reads discarded if the reads contained adapters or uncalled bases, had a mean Phred below 15, or lacked an exact constant-primer or identifier match. COPE v1.2.5 was used to merge the high-quality paired reads, and each unique nucleotide sequence was defined as a clonotype. MiTCR v1.1 was used to align clonotypes to the IMGT TRBV, TRBD and TRBJ reference segments. The analysis included only V-J combinations with a frequency above 0.0001, which together covered over 98% of the repertoires. A TCS score was defined as the ratio between F50 (clonal expansion) and ExV (chaos), using BLOSUM62-based TCRdist between CDR3 peptides within each V-J. Welch's t-statistics and random forest reduced around 550 V-J features to about 13, which were used in a naive Bayes classifier (R e1071). TCRdb ran its own pipeline on the public reads, namely fastp trimming at Q25 and MiXCR clone calling, and kept in-frame beta chains. Each CDR3 protein appears once, grouped with its most common genes and DNA. The V and J calls come from TCRdb's annotation, not from the publication. The sample table shows roughly 500,000 distinct CDR3 sequences, and approximately 16% are seen once. About 31% of the sample is in the top ten clones.

In the ophthalmopathy patients, disease was moderately to severely active, with a Clinical Activity Score of 3 or more, a NOSPECS grade of 4 or more, and a duration of less than 3 months. Patients with uncontrolled infections, other autoimmune diseases, pregnancy or lactation were excluded. Clinical symptoms, serum thyroxine and TRAb, thyroid ultrasound, and orbital computed tomography formed the basis for the diagnoses. PBMCs were separated from under 12 ml of fresh peripheral blood using Ficoll-Paque density gradient centrifugation. Total RNA was extracted with Trizol reagent, and quality was checked on an Agilent 2100 Bioanalyzer.

The TCR was taken from a woman aged 25 to 39 with Graves' ophthalmopathy. Recombination joined TRBV5-1 with TRBJ2-7, with no confident D gene call. The sample taken for sequencing was blood. The DNA sequence is given as TGCGCCAGCGGCTTGGTTGGGGAACGCTACGAGCAGTACTTC. This yields the protein CASGLVGERYEQYF.